This record concerns one T cell receptor (beta chain) sequence. This specimen belongs to a study of cytomegalovirus exposure and HLA in healthy donors. Amplification used 60 Vbeta primers and 13 Jbeta primers. The protocol was immunoSEQ multiplex PCR, while the TCRdb copy is restricted to in-frame clones and leaves out a portion. The sample lists around 140,000 clones, roughly 73% occurring once. Input material: PBMCs. This sequence originates from a woman between 18 and 29 years old in good health and CMV-seronegative.

The CDR3 spells CASRQRGFGNSPLHF. The CDR3 region has the DNA TGTGCCAGCAGGCAGAGGGGGTTTGGTAATTCACCCCTCCACTTT. The V gene is TRBV5-6, the J gene TRBJ1-6; TRBD1 is a possible D gene (6 bases). Trimming shortened V by 5 bases and J by 6 bases, and 15 bases separated the two germline ends. This CDR3 region has 15 residues. Germline CDR1 is SGHDT and CDR2 is YYEEEE.